The text below deals with one T cell receptor beta chain. Cohorts were determined from participant-reported clinical history. Among Cohort 3 donors, those recovered had two negative PCRs, clearance, or symptom resolution. The sample is drawn from a study of blood T cell repertoires in COVID-19. Study details: Sources were T cells, B-cell-depleted T cells, or PBMCs; the material itself was cDNA or gDNA.

Original processing notes: Estimates of nucleated cell counts were drawn from the amplification of reference gene primers. Sequencing used immunoSEQ multiplex PCR; TCRdb keeps in-frame clones, though not all of them. That table supplies the V and J calls and clone size; D and trimming were determined from the DNA. Seen here are roughly 300,000 clones, roughly 87% observed once, and the top ten hold about 6%. Trimming shortened V by 5 bases and J by 9 bases, and 14 bases separated the two germline ends. CDR3 size: 13 residues. Germline V gives CDR1 LNHDA, CDR2 SQIVND (reference sequence). Sample: PBMCs or T cells enriched from blood (not recorded which). The V gene is TRBV19, the J gene TRBJ1-5, with TRBD1 as a possible D gene (6 bases). This TCR came from a woman aged 25 to 39 who had recovered from COVID-19. For the CDR3, the DNA is TGTGCCAGTAGTGGACAGACCCAGTTGCCCCAGCATTTT. Its protein product is CASSGQTQLPQHF.